The 25 T cell receptor delta chains listed next were all sequenced from one sample in a study of gamma-delta chains in newborns, infants, children. TCRdb re-processed the reads via CATT. The table has around 11,000 delta-chain clones, approximately 9% seen once; the top ten hold around 3.8%. Sequenced input: blood. These TCRs come from a child who was a newborn, infant or young child, either healthy, febrile or measles-vaccinated (not recorded which).

CDR3 loop: CACDTFSLGDTLDKLIF. The CDR3 nucleotides read TGTGCCTGTGACACCTTCTCTCTGGGGGATACGCTCGATAAACTCATCTTT. This chain links TRDV2 with TRDJ1; 12 nucleotides line up with TRDD3. Germline V CDR1 and CDR2: GEAIGNYY, EKD. The CDR3 extends over 17 amino acids. J lost 4 bases, V lost 0 bases, and 8 bases had no gene match.

J is TRDJ1 and V is TRDV2; 8 bases are a match to TRDD3. The germline V gene has CDR1 GEAIGNYY and CDR2 EKD. The CDR3 length is 16 residues. Germline trimming cut 3 bases from V and 2 bases from J; bases unmatched to any gene: 10. Here the CDR3 reads CACDGLLGARTDKLIF. The CDR3 coding sequence is TGTGCCTGTGACGGGTTACTGGGGGCTAGAACCGATAAACTCATCTTT.

This clone occurred a few times. V and J are TRDV2 and TRDJ1, with 7 bases lining up with TRDD3. Germline CDR1 GEAIGNYY, CDR2 EKD. With V trimmed by 3 bases and J by 0 bases, 12 bases remained unmatched. The CDR3 contains 17 residues. The CDR3 protein is CACDHMGDHPYTDKLIF. CDR3 DNA: TGTGCCTGTGACCACATGGGGGACCACCCCTACACCGATAAACTCATCTTT.

CDR3 nucleotides: TGTGCCTGTGACCACTTGGATACGCGCGACGATAAACTCATCTTT. Protein sequence: CACDHLDTRDDKLIF. The rearrangement uses TRDV2 and TRDJ1; 7 bases line up with TRDD3. This CDR3 has 15 residues. With 3 bases clipped from V and 4 bases from J, the junction kept 10 bases outside the gene matches. Germline V gene sequence: CDR1 GEAIGNYY, CDR2 EKD.

In its sample, this clone was seen a few times. The CDR3 sequence: CACDPIGLGDTLSRYKLIF. The CDR3 DNA follows: TGTGCCTGTGACCCCATTGGGCTGGGGGATACCCTGTCGCGGTATAAACTCATCTTT. V is TRDV2 and J is TRDJ1; 11 bases are shared with TRDD3. Germline lookup yields CDR1 GEAIGNYY and CDR2 EKD. This CDR3 comprises 19 residues. V trimming: 3 bases; J trimming: 6 bases; junction bases outside the gene matches: 20.

In this sample, this clone turned up a few times. The same CDR3 arises from other DNA sequences in this sample as well. The V gene is TRDV2, the J gene TRDJ3; TRDD3 agrees at 8 bases. The CDR3 contains 19 residues. Germline V gene sequence: CDR1 GEAIGNYY, CDR2 EKD. V trimming: 3 bases; J trimming: 0 bases; junction bases outside the gene matches: 9. CDR3 sequence reads: CACDLTGGASSWDTRQMFF. CDR3 bases: TGTGCCTGTGACCTTACTGGGGGGGCCAGCTCCTGGGACACCCGACAGATGTTTTTC.

CDR3 amino acids: CACDTVLGDTRIGDKLIF. CDR3 bases: TGTGCCTGTGACACCGTGCTGGGGGATACGCGAATTGGCGATAAACTCATCTTT. This sequence joins TRDV2 and TRDJ1, with 12 bases identical to TRDD3. Per the germline V gene, CDR1 is GEAIGNYY and CDR2 is EKD. V was pared by 0 bases and J by 4 bases, with 11 bases of the junction left unmatched. This CDR3 contains 18 residues.

A remark on this clone: Within the sample, other DNA sequences also encode this same CDR3. V usage is TRDV2 and J usage is TRDJ1; 8 positions match TRDD3. The CDR3 covers 15 residues. V shed 4 bases, J shed 1 base, and the junction held 7 bases outside the gene matches. Per germline, CDR1 GEAIGNYY and CDR2 EKD. The CDR3 protein is CACEPLLGGTDKLIF. The DNA for the CDR3 is TGTGCCTGTGAACCTTTACTGGGGGGCACCGATAAACTCATCTTT.

There are a few counts of this clone. V gene TRDV2 combines with J gene TRDJ1, with D hard to call. V was shortened by 1 base and J by 1 base, with 15 bases between the two germline ends. The V gene's germline CDR1 is GEAIGNYY and CDR2 EKD. CDR3 size: 16 residues. The CDR3 region is CACDTMISSSTDKLIF. DNA of the CDR3: TGTGCCTGTGACACAATGATCTCCTCATCCACCGATAAACTCATCTTT.

This clone was counted a few times. The chain combines TRDV2 with TRDJ1; 10 nucleotides align to TRDD3. This CDR3 region has 18 residues. CDR1 and CDR2 (germline): GEAIGNYY, EKD. After removal of 2 bases from V and 3 bases from J, the junction contained 14 bases not matched to a gene. The CDR3 DNA is TGTGCCTGTGACATACTTACTGGGGGATCGGGGATCGCCGATAAACTCATCTTT. It codes for CACDILTGGSGIADKLIF.

This chain joins TRDV2 and TRDJ1, with 8 bases that match TRDD3. Germline V lookup: CDR1 GEAIGNYY, CDR2 EKD. This CDR3 has 18 residues. V was pared by 1 base and J by 0 bases, with 12 bases of the junction left unmatched. CDR3 sequence (DNA): TGTGCCTGTGACACTTTGTCGGTACTGGGGGTCAACACCGATAAACTCATCTTT. It codes for CACDTLSVLGVNTDKLIF.

In regard to this clone: Within the sample, other DNA sequences also encode this same CDR3. This chain's CDR3 is CACDVLGDTAQLFF. In nucleotides, the CDR3 is TGTGCCTGCGACGTACTAGGGGATACAGCACAACTCTTCTTT. This chain joins TRDV2 and TRDJ2; TRDD3 is a possible D gene (6 bases). Germline CDR1 is GEAIGNYY and CDR2 is EKD. The V end was cut by 7 bases, the J end by 5 bases, with 16 bases between. The CDR3 has 14 residues.

This clone was observed a handful of times. The identical CDR3 is also encoded by other nucleotide sequences in the sample. This chain uses TRDV2 with TRDJ1; TRDD3 agrees at 7 bases. The V segment lost 0 bases and the J segment 0 bases; nucleotides outside the gene matches: 3. The CDR3 loop spans 15 amino acids. CDR1 and CDR2 (germline): GEAIGNYY, EKD. This CDR3 is CACDTVGENTDKLIF. The CDR3 nucleotides are TGTGCCTGTGACACCGTGGGGGAAAACACCGATAAACTCATCTTT.

This clone has more than one count but fewer than ten. The chain uses TRDV2 and TRDJ1; 13 bases map to TRDD3. CDR3 length: 18 residues. V lost 1 base and J lost 4; bases outside the gene matches: 11. Germline loops: CDR1 GEAIGNYY, CDR2 EKD. CDR3 loop: CACDTVLGDTRYSDKLIF. DNA of the CDR3: TGTGCCTGTGACACGGTACTGGGGGATACGCGGTACAGCGATAAACTCATCTTT.

This clone turned up a few times. The rearrangement joins TRDV2 to TRDJ1; D unclear. Germline CDR1 and CDR2: GEAIGNYY and EKD. The V and J ends lost 0 bases and 1 base respectively, with 17 bases between them. The CDR3 loop spans 17 amino acids. CDR3 nucleotide sequence: TGTGCCTGTGACACCTTACCGTCGACTCGAACCACCGATAAACTCATCTTT. Translating gives CACDTLPSTRTTDKLIF.

The V call is TRDV2, the J call TRDJ1, with TRDD3 matching 13 bases. TCRdb is silent on the J gene; assignment here came from matching the DNA to germline. Per germline, CDR1 GEAIGNYY and CDR2 EKD. CDR3 size: 19 residues. Trimming cost V 0 bases and J 3 bases; bases outside gene matches: 12. The CDR3: CACDTVGTGGYVGADKLIF. CDR3 nucleotide sequence: TGTGCCTGTGACACCGTGGGTACTGGGGGATACGTCGGCGCCGATAAACTCATCTTT.

This clone was counted only a few times. One end of the junction varies from germline; a read error may be responsible. The sample contains more than one DNA sequence encoding this CDR3. The chain uses TRDV2 and TRDJ1; 9 positions agree with TRDD3. The CDR3 length is 17 residues. Per the germline V gene, CDR1 is GEAIGNYY and CDR2 is EKD. The CDR3 sequence: CACDTVRVLGDTDKLIF. CDR3 coding DNA: TGTGCCTGTGACACCGTACGAGTACTGGGGGACACCGATAAGCTCATCTTT.

The sample holds a few counts of this clone. This sequence joins TRDV2 and TRDJ1; 9 nucleotides line up with TRDD3. The germline gives CDR1 GEAIGNYY, CDR2 EKD. Germline trimming cut 0 bases from V and 1 base from J; bases unmatched to any gene: 5. This CDR3 region has 16 residues. The CDR3 spells CACDTLGIRLTDKLIF. CDR3 nucleotides: TGTGCCTGTGACACCTTGGGGATACGGCTCACCGATAAACTCATCTTT.

A few counts support this clone. This sequence may be a read error, since a much larger clone differs from it by one base. V usage is TRDV2 and J usage is TRDJ1; 13 positions match TRDD3. The junction had 11 bases not matched to a gene; V was cut back by 4 bases and J by 1 base. The CDR3 sequence is 18 residues long. Germline CDR1 and CDR2: GEAIGNYY and EKD. The CDR3 spells CACESLGTGGYATDKLIF. The CDR3 nucleotides are TGTGCCTGTGAGTCCCTCGGTACTGGGGGATACGCCACCGATAAACTCATCTTT.

This clone was seen more than once but under ten times. The rearrangement links TRDV2 to TRDJ2, with TRDD3 matching over 8 bases. The CDR3 spans 17 residues. With 0 bases clipped from V and 2 bases from J, the junction kept 7 bases outside the gene matches. Germline CDR1 GEAIGNYY, CDR2 EKD. As DNA, the CDR3 is TGTGCCTGTGACACCGTGCTGGGGGAACCCTTGACAGCACAACTCTTCTTT. Its translation: CACDTVLGEPLTAQLFF.

This clone appeared a few times. This CDR3 is also generated by other DNA sequences in the sample. The genes are TRDV2 and TRDJ1; D might be TRDD3 (6 bases). Between the trimmed V and J ends, which lost 0 bases and 0 bases, there was a span of 13 bases. The CDR3 runs 16 residues. Looked up from germline, CDR1 is GEAIGNYY and CDR2 is EKD. Here the CDR3 reads CACDTVGGTYTDKLIF. CDR3 in DNA: TGTGCCTGTGACACCGTCGGGGGGACGTACACCGATAAACTCATCTTT.

This clone is classed as medium-sized. The chain is built from TRDV2 and TRDJ1, with D maybe TRDD3 (5 bases). The germline CDR1 and CDR2 sequences are GEAIGNYY and EKD. V lost 0 bases and J 7 bases, leaving 17 bases between the germline ends. This CDR3 comprises 15 residues. The CDR3 nucleotides are TGTGCCTGTGACACCATACTGGATTTGGACGGTAAACTCATCTTT. Translating it yields CACDTILDLDGKLIF.

In its sample, this clone was seen a few times. The V gene is TRDV2, the J gene TRDJ1, with TRDD3 matching 13 bases. Losses at the gene ends were 3 bases for V and 0 bases for J; bases not matched to a gene: 9. The CDR3 contains 18 residues. The germline V gene has CDR1 GEAIGNYY and CDR2 EKD. CDR3 sequence: CACDPLLGDTRDTDKLIF. The DNA for the CDR3 is TGTGCCTGTGACCCATTACTGGGGGATACGCGGGACACCGATAAACTCATCTTT.

This chain connects TRDV2 to TRDJ1; 11 nucleotides match TRDD3. The CDR3 is 20 amino acids. After removal of 0 bases from V and 0 bases from J, the junction contained 14 bases not matched to a gene. The germline V gene has CDR1 GEAIGNYY and CDR2 EKD. The CDR3 sequence: CACDTVGVLGDILHTDKLIF. In nucleotides, the CDR3 is TGTGCCTGTGACACCGTCGGGGTACTGGGGGATATCCTCCACACCGATAAACTCATCTTT.

This clone was recorded a few times. The chain combines TRDV2 with TRDJ3; the D gene is possibly TRDD3 (5 bases). TCRdb supplies no J gene; here it was assigned by aligning the nucleotide sequence to germline. Germline V lookup: CDR1 GEAIGNYY, CDR2 EKD. The CDR3 covers 18 residues. Trimming shortened V by 1 base and J by 0 bases, and 12 bases separated the two germline ends. This CDR3 reads CACDTAGTLSWDTRQMFF. The CDR3 DNA reads TGTGCCTGTGACACGGCGGGGACACTCTCCTGGGACACCCGACAGATGTTTTTC.